This entry lists 24 T cell receptor beta chains sequenced from one sample in a study of PD-L1 blockade in urothelial cancer. The time point here: pretreatment peripheral blood. Sequenced by immunoSEQ multiplex PCR; TCRdb stores in-frame clones only, minus some. Altogether some 71,000 clones are present, around four fifths being singletons, with the ten largest covering about 6.9%. The input for sequencing was PBMCs, taken around atezolizumab (anti-PD-L1) treatment. The receptors were gathered from a man aged 35 to 55 with urothelial cancer.

The rearrangement links TRBV30 to TRBJ1-4, with TRBD1 identical over 10 bases. Germline loops: CDR1 GTSNPN, CDR2 SVGIG (reference sequence). V dropped 0 bases and J dropped 8; count of bases not matched to a gene: 9. The CDR3 totals 16 residues. The DNA for the CDR3 is TGTGCCTGGAGTGTAGGGGACAGGGGACGGAAGGAAAAACTGTTTTTT. Its translation is CAWSVGDRGRKEKLFF.

The chain has TRBV18 and TRBJ2-1; perhaps TRBD1 as D (6 bases). The CDR3 covers 15 residues. Germline lookup yields CDR1 KGHSH and CDR2 LQKENI. The V end was cut by 6 bases, the J end by 0 bases, with 12 bases between. CDR3 sequence (DNA): TGTGCCAGCTCCGGACAGACCGCCTCCTACAATGAGCAGTTCTTC. It codes for CASSGQTASYNEQFF.

The chain uses TRBV29-1 and TRBJ2-1; TRBD2 agrees at 8 bases. The CDR3 has 14 residues. CDR1 is SQVTM, CDR2 ANQGSEA, per germline. V lost 7 bases, J lost 3 bases, and 8 bases stayed unmatched. The CDR3: CSGSGAGGYNEQFF. The CDR3 bases are TGCAGCGGTTCGGGGGCGGGAGGCTACAATGAGCAGTTCTTC.

The CDR3 DNA is TGTGCCAGTAGTCGTGAACAGGGGGCGTACGAGCAGTACTTC. Protein product: CASSREQGAYEQYF. The rearrangement links TRBV19 to TRBJ2-7; 9 positions agree with TRBD1. CDR1 LNHDA and CDR2 SQIVND come from the germline V gene (reference sequence). The CDR3 is made up of 14 amino acids. Trimming at V came to 5 bases and at J to 4 bases, leaving 6 bases not matched to a gene.

This sequence joins TRBV7-3 and TRBJ1-1; a weak D match, TRBD1 (5 bases). Trimming pared 5 bases from V and 3 bases from J, leaving 10 bases between. The germline V gene has CDR1 SGHTA and CDR2 FQGTGA. The CDR3 runs to 13 residues. CDR3 sequence: CASSPQGYTEAFF. CDR3 coding DNA: TGTGCCAGCAGCCCTCAGGGTTACACTGAAGCTTTCTTT.

The J gene is TRBJ1-2, the V gene TRBV9, with D uncertain. In germline, CDR1 is SGDLS, CDR2 YYNGEE. Trimming left V 3 bases short and J 7 bases short, with 13 bases between. The CDR3 has 13 amino acids. The CDR3 region is CASSEWEDGGYTF. The CDR3 coding sequence is TGTGCCAGCAGCGAGTGGGAGGACGGTGGCTACACCTTC.

The CDR3 loop reads CASSPGGNTIYF. The CDR3, as DNA: TGTGCCAGCAGCCCAGGGGGAAACACCATATATTTT. The rearrangement links TRBV7-9 to TRBJ1-3, with D possibly TRBD1 on 5 matching bases. Germline loops: CDR1 SEHNR, CDR2 FQNEAQ (reference sequence). The CDR3 covers 12 residues. Trimming stripped 5 bases from V and 4 bases from J, with 6 bases between. Full variable domain (remainder filled in from reference TRBV7-9 and TRBJ1-3): DTGVSQNPRHKITKRGQNVTFRCDPISEHNRLYWYRQTLGQGPEFLTYFQNEAQLEKSRLLSDRFSAERPKGSFSTLEIQRTEQGDSAMYLCASSPGGNTIYFGEGSWLTVV.

This clone is a singleton in its sample. The V gene is TRBV27, the J gene TRBJ2-1; tentatively, D is TRBD2 (5 bases). Trimming cost V 2 bases and J 2 bases, with 10 bases left between them. The CDR3 extends over 15 amino acids. Germline CDR1 reads MNHEY; CDR2 reads SMNVEV (reference sequence). The CDR3 sequence is CASSLTVLAYNEQFF. CDR3 in DNA: TGTGCCAGCAGTTTAACAGTACTAGCCTACAATGAGCAGTTCTTC.

This sequence joins TRBV4-2 and TRBJ2-7; tentatively, D is TRBD1 (6 bases). This CDR3 spans 15 amino acids. The germline CDR1 and CDR2 sequences are LGHNA and YNFKEQ. Trimming removed 0 bases at V and 2 bases at J, with 11 bases between. As DNA, the CDR3 is TGTGCCAGCAGCCAAGATTTAACAGGGCCCTACGAGCAGTACTTC. This codes for CASSQDLTGPYEQYF.

This clone was seen a few times. The V and J genes are TRBV18 and TRBJ1-3; 7 nucleotides line up with TRBD1. The CDR3 totals 13 residues. Trimming at V came to 3 bases and at J to 4 bases, leaving 0 bases not matched to a gene. Looked up from germline, CDR1 is KGHSH and CDR2 is LQKENI. The CDR3 loop reads CASSPGQGNTIYF. DNA of the CDR3: TGTGCCAGCTCACCGGGACAGGGAAACACCATATATTTT.

The chain combines TRBV14 with TRBJ2-1; the D gene is possibly TRBD2 (6 bases). The CDR3 runs to 15 residues. The germline CDR1 and CDR2 sequences are SGHDN and FVKESK. Trimming stripped 4 bases from V and 6 bases from J, with 16 bases between. This CDR3 is CASSPRLVGANEQFF. As DNA, the CDR3 is TGTGCCAGCAGCCCCCGACTAGTAGGGGCCAATGAGCAGTTCTTC.

The CDR3 is CASSQDTTGGLYGYTF. The CDR3 coding sequence is TGTGCCAGCAGCCAAGATACGACAGGGGGCCTCTATGGCTACACCTTC. The chain has TRBV4-2 and TRBJ1-2, with TRBD1 matching 10 bases. The length of the CDR3 is 16 residues. Losses at the gene ends were 0 bases for V and 4 bases for J; bases not matched to a gene: 5. From germline, CDR1 is LGHNA and CDR2 YNFKEQ.

The genes are TRBV5-1 and TRBJ1-1; tentatively, D is TRBD1 (6 bases). The V end lost 5 bases, the J end lost 3 bases, and 8 bases lay between the germline ends. The CDR3 is made up of 12 amino acids. CDR1 SGHRS and CDR2 YFSETQ come from the germline V gene. The CDR3, as DNA: TGCGCCAGCAGGACAGGATACACTGAAGCTTTCTTT. This gives the protein CASRTGYTEAFF.

This chain joins TRBV23-1 and TRBJ2-7; a weak D match, TRBD2 (5 bases). TRBV23-1 is filed as an ORF, its function uncertain. The CDR3 contains 12 residues. V was clipped by 11 bases and J by 3 bases, with 14 bases between them. CDR3 in DNA: TGCGCCGGGGAGAGGCTATTCTACGAGCAGTACTTC. It is translated as CAGERLFYEQYF.

Concerning this clone itself: Other DNA sequences in this sample translate to the same CDR3. The chain links TRBV18 to TRBJ1-1; D is undetermined. Trimming pared 4 bases from V and 4 bases from J, leaving 10 bases between. Germline CDR1 is KGHSH and CDR2 is LQKENI. The CDR3 spans 13 residues. The chain's CDR3 is CASSQSGSTEAFF. The CDR3 DNA sequence: TGTGCCAGCTCACAATCAGGATCCACTGAAGCTTTCTTT.

The V call is TRBV6-1, the J call TRBJ2-7; a possible D gene is TRBD2 (5 bases). Germline values: CDR1 MNHNS, CDR2 SASEGT. This CDR3 region has 14 residues. Trimming cost V 5 bases and J 2 bases, with 13 bases left between them. The CDR3 region has the DNA TGTGCCAGCAGTACCAGGACTGGGACCTACGAGCAGTACTTC. As protein: CASSTRTGTYEQYF.

This chain uses TRBV30 with TRBJ1-5; 9 nucleotides match TRBD1. Germline CDR1 reads GTSNPN; CDR2 reads SVGIG (reference sequence). This CDR3 contains 14 residues. J was trimmed by 2 bases and V by 2 bases; bases with no gene match: 1. CDR3 sequence reads: CAWSRTGGNQPQHF. The CDR3 DNA reads as TGTGCCTGGAGTCGGACAGGGGGCAATCAGCCCCAGCATTTT. Full variable domain (outside the CDR3, taken from reference TRBV30 and TRBJ1-5): SQTIHQWPATLVQPVGSPLSLECTVEGTSNPNLYWYRQAAGRGLQLLFYSVGIGQISSEVPQNLSASRPQDRQFILSSKKLLLSDSGFYLCAWSRTGGNQPQHFGDGTRLSIL.

A single count supports this clone. CDR3 sequence: CASSHLGAEYEQYF. DNA for the CDR3: TGTGCCAGTAGTCACCTTGGGGCAGAGTACGAGCAGTACTTC. V usage is TRBV19 and J usage is TRBJ2-7; maybe TRBD1 (5 bases). V shed 5 bases and J shed 4 bases, with 15 bases lying between them. The CDR3 spans 14 residues. Germline CDR1 LNHDA, CDR2 SQIVND (reference sequence).

The rearrangement links TRBV11-3 to TRBJ2-1, with TRBD2 matching 9 bases. This CDR3 region has 16 residues. CDR1 and CDR2 from the germline V gene are SGHNT and YENEEA. Germline trimming cut 0 bases from V and 3 bases from J; bases unmatched to any gene: 3. The DNA of the CDR3 is TGTGCCAGCAGCTTAGAGACTAGCGGATACTACAATGAGCAGTTCTTC. This translates into CASSLETSGYYNEQFF.

CDR3 protein: CASSLGQSRTGELFF. The CDR3 DNA sequence: TGTGCCAGCAGCTTGGGACAGAGCCGCACCGGGGAGCTGTTTTTT. The V and J genes are TRBV11-3 and TRBJ2-2, with 7 bases identical to TRBD1. J gave up 4 bases and V 3 bases, and 5 bases lay outside the gene matches. This CDR3 contains 15 residues. The germline V gene has CDR1 SGHNT and CDR2 YENEEA.

This clone showed up just a few times. J is TRBJ2-7 and V is TRBV5-4, with 10 bases matching TRBD1. Trimming cost V 3 bases and J 4 bases; bases outside gene matches: 10. The germline V gene encodes CDR1 SGHNT and CDR2 YYREEE (reference sequence). The CDR3 has 16 amino acids. The CDR3 reads CASSYAGTGVKYEQYF. DNA of the CDR3: TGTGCCAGCAGCTATGCCGGGACAGGGGTTAAGTACGAGCAGTACTTC.

The V gene is TRBV2, the J gene TRBJ2-3; TRBD2 aligns across 13 bases. This CDR3 region has 16 residues. Germline V lookup: CDR1 SNHLY, CDR2 FYNNEI. J lost 8 bases, V lost 7 bases, and 12 bases had no gene match. In DNA form, the CDR3 reads TGTGCCAGCACCCTCCGACTAGCGGGAGGTCCAGGTACGCAGTATTTT. Protein sequence: CASTLRLAGGPGTQYF.

This clone was observed once. The CDR3 sequence: CASSNAENTGELFF. The CDR3 DNA follows: TGTGCCAGCAGCAACGCAGAGAACACCGGGGAGCTGTTTTTT. The V call is TRBV7-6, the J call TRBJ2-2, with D hard to call. Germline V gene lookup returns CDR1 SGHVS and CDR2 FNYEAQ. Trimming took off 5 bases at V and 1 base at J, with 8 bases between the two ends. The CDR3 contains 14 residues.

This chain uses TRBV7-9 with TRBJ2-1; 7 bases are a match to TRBD2. The CDR3 loop spans 11 amino acids. CDR1 is SEHNR, CDR2 FQNEAQ, per germline (reference sequence). J was trimmed by 12 bases and V by 5 bases; bases with no gene match: 4. CDR3 coding DNA: TGTGCCAGCAGCCAAGAGCGGGGGCAGTTCTTC. Protein product: CASSQERGQFF.